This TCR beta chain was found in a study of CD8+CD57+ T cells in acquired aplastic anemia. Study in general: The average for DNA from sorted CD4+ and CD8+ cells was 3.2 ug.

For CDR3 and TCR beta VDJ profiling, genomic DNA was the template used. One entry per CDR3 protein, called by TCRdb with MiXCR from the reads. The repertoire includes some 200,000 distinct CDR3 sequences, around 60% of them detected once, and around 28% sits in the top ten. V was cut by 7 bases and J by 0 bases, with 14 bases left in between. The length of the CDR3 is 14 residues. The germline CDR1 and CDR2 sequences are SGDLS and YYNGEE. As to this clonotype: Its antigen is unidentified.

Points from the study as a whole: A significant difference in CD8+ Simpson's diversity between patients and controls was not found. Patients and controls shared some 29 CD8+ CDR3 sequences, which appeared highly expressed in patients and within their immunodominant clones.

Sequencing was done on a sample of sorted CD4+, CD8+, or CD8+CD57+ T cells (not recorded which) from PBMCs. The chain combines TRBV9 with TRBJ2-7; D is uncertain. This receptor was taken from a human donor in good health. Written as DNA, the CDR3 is TGTGCCAGCGGGCGAACTGCCGACTCCTACGAGCAGTACTTC. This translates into CASGRTADSYEQYF.